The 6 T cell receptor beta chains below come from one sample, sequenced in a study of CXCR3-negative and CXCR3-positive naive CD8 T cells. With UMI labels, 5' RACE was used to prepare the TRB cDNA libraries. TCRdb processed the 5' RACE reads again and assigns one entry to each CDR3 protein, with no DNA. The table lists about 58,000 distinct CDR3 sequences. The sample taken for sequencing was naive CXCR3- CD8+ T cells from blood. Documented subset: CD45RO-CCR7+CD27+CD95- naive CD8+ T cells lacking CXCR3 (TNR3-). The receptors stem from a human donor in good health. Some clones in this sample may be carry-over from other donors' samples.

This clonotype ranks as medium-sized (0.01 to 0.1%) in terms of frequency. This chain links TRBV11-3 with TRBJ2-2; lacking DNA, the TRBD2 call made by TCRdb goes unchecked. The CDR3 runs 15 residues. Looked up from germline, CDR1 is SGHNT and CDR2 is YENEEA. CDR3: CASRGRAVSTGELFF.

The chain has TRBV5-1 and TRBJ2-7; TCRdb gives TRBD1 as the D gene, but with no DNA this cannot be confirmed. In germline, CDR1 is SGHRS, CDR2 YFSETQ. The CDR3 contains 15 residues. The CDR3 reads CASSYGVSGGYEQYF.

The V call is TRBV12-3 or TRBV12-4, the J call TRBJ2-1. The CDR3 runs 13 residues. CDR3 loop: CASSFYPAGEQFF.

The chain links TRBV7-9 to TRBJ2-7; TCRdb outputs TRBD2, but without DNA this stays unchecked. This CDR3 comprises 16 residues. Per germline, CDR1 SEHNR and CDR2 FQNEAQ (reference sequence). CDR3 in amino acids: CASSPRLAGGTYEQYF. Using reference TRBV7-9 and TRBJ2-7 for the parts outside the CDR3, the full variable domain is DTGVSQNPRHKITKRGQNVTFRCDPISEHNRLYWYRQTLGQGPEFLTYFQNEAQLEKSRLLSDRFSAERPKGSFSTLEIQRTEQGDSAMYLCASSPRLAGGTYEQYFGPGTRLTVT.

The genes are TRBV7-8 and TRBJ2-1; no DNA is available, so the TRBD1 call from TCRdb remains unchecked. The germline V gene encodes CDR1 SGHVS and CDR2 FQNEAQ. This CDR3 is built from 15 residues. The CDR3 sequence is CASSLGDRDIDEQFF.

The CDR3 loop reads CASSFIRAEQYF. The rearrangement joins TRBV7-9 to TRBJ2-7. Germline V CDR1 and CDR2: SEHNR, FQNEAQ (reference sequence). The CDR3 covers 12 residues.